The clone carrying this T cell receptor (beta chain) was counted a few times. What it binds is not known. 13 Jbeta primers and 60 Vbeta primers were used for the PCR. Sequencing was performed with immunoSEQ multiplex PCR; in TCRdb, only in-frame clones are kept and a portion is missing. This sample has some 150,000 clones, with about four fifths found just once. These data originate in a study of cytomegalovirus exposure and HLA in healthy donors. The CDR3 is 13 amino acids. Germline V gene sequence: CDR1 MNHEY, CDR2 SMNVEV (reference sequence). V lost 7 bases and J lost 4, with 13 bases in between. General study findings and limits: Published work reported that the classifier diagnosed cytomegalovirus status with high specificity and sensitivity. Most likely, a cluster of highly shared sequence variants arose as a sequencing artifact. Reportedly, fewer N-insertions than the 666-donor mean appeared in an Asian-associated ancestry cluster in a later analysis.

The sample consisted of PBMCs. The clonotype originates from a man aged 30-40 years in good health and CMV-seronegative. The V call is TRBV27, the J call TRBJ2-5, with D tentatively TRBD2 (5 bases). In DNA form, the CDR3 reads TGTGCCAGCACCTGGGGAGTGGGAGAGACCCAGTACTTC. Translating it yields CASTWGVGETQYF.